Below, 15 T cell receptor beta chains from the same sample are listed, as sequenced in a study of blood T cell repertoires in COVID-19. This table comes from immunoSEQ multiplex PCR, and its TCRdb copy is limited to in-frame clones, with some not included. The table has some 99,000 clones, more than 70% seen once. Specimen: peripheral blood. These receptors came from a woman aged 55-69 years in a cohort sampled during active or convalescent COVID-19.

The chain couples TRBV19 to TRBJ2-2, with 15 bases lining up with TRBD2. V lost 4 bases to trimming and J lost 4 bases; unmatched junction nucleotides: 1. In germline, CDR1 is LNHDA, CDR2 SQIVND (reference sequence). The length of the CDR3 is 16 residues. Here the CDR3 reads CASSRTSGGATGELFF. In DNA form, the CDR3 reads TGTGCCAGTAGTAGGACTAGCGGGGGGGCCACCGGGGAGCTGTTTTTT.

The chain carries TRBV2 and TRBJ2-5; 8 bases are a match to TRBD2. The V and J ends lost 8 bases and 7 bases, in that order; junction bases with no gene match: 12. Looked up from germline, CDR1 is SNHLY and CDR2 is FYNNEI. CDR3 length equals 14 residues. CDR3: CASREGLPEGTQYF. DNA of the CDR3: TGTGCCAGCCGGGAGGGTCTCCCCGAGGGGACCCAGTACTTC.

The chain recombines TRBV5-1 with TRBJ1-3; D is unclear. The V end lost 0 bases, the J end lost 0 bases, and 7 bases lay between the germline ends. Germline V gene lookup returns CDR1 SGHRS and CDR2 YFSETQ. The length of the CDR3 is 15 residues. CDR3 residues: CASSLDEGSGNTIYF. The CDR3 DNA reads as TGCGCCAGCAGCTTGGACGAGGGCTCTGGAAACACCATATATTTT.

V usage is TRBV6-5 and J usage is TRBJ1-2; D is unresolved. Trimming took 3 bases from V and 3 from J, leaving 14 bases between them. The CDR3 extends over 15 amino acids. The germline V gene encodes CDR1 MNHEY and CDR2 SVGAGI. The CDR3 nucleotides are TGTGCCAGCAGTTATACGACACGATCGGACTATGGCTACACCTTC. This codes for CASSYTTRSDYGYTF.

The chain employs TRBV4-1 and TRBJ2-1; weak D call: TRBD1 (6 bases). CDR3 length equals 16 residues. The V end lost 2 bases, the J end lost 4 bases, and 15 bases lay between the germline ends. Germline V gene sequence: CDR1 MGHRA, CDR2 YSYEKL. The CDR3 nucleotides read TGCGCCAGCAGCCAACATCAAGGGGGTCAGTACAATGAGCAGTTCTTC. This sequence encodes CASSQHQGGQYNEQFF.

This chain uses TRBV2 with TRBJ1-5, with 7 nucleotides matching TRBD1. The CDR3 loop spans 13 amino acids. Losses at the gene ends were 4 bases for V and 5 bases for J; bases not matched to a gene: 2. Germline assignment: CDR1 SNHLY and CDR2 FYNNEI. CDR3 bases: TGTGCCAGCAGTGGACAGGGAGATCAGCCCCAGCATTTT. Protein product: CASSGQGDQPQHF.

The chain carries TRBV4-1 and TRBJ2-2, with D perhaps TRBD1 (6 bases). Deletions cut 4 bases from V and 7 bases from J, with 22 bases between. There are 17 residues in the CDR3. From germline, CDR1 is MGHRA and CDR2 YSYEKL. The DNA for the CDR3 is TGCGCCAGCAGCCGACCAGGGGAAGGAATCCACGACGGGGAGCTGTTTTTT. This sequence encodes CASSRPGEGIHDGELFF.

The chain links TRBV28 to TRBJ1-2; D gene unclear. Trimming removed 1 base at V and 7 bases at J, with 4 bases between. The CDR3 is made up of 11 amino acids. The V gene's germline CDR1 is MDHEN and CDR2 SYDVKM. The CDR3 loop reads CASSLFSGYTF. The CDR3 DNA reads as TGTGCCAGCAGTTTATTCAGTGGCTACACCTTC.

The V call is TRBV19, the J call TRBJ2-7; D is possibly TRBD1 (6 bases). The length of the CDR3 is 14 residues. CDR1 is LNHDA, CDR2 SQIVND, per germline (reference sequence). V lost 3 bases and J 8 bases, leaving 17 bases between the germline ends. The chain's CDR3 is CASSISPGESKQYF. The CDR3 nucleotides are TGTGCCAGTAGTATTTCTCCAGGGGAATCGAAGCAGTACTTC.

This chain joins TRBV7-3 and TRBJ1-6, with a weak D call TRBD1 (6 bases). Deletions cut 5 bases from V and 7 bases from J, with 15 bases between. Germline V gene data show CDR1 as SGHTA and CDR2 as FQGTGA. This CDR3 comprises 15 residues. CDR3 in DNA: TGTGCCAGCAGCCCGCAGAGGGGGTGGAATTCACCCCTCCACTTT. This sequence encodes CASSPQRGWNSPLHF.

The chain links TRBV5-1 to TRBJ1-2; TRBD1 agrees at 10 bases. Germline loops: CDR1 SGHRS, CDR2 YFSETQ. The trim removed 3 bases at V and 2 bases at J, leaving 10 bases unmatched. This CDR3 is built from 17 residues. Here the CDR3 reads CASSYAPGDRGNYGYTF. The DNA of the CDR3 is TGCGCCAGCAGCTATGCCCCGGGGGACAGGGGAAACTATGGCTACACCTTC.

V usage is TRBV9 and J usage is TRBJ1-4, with D unresolved. The germline CDR1 and CDR2 sequences are SGDLS and YYNGEE. Trimming pared 0 bases from V and 7 bases from J, leaving 13 bases between. CDR3 size: 15 residues. The CDR3 bases are TGTGCCAGCAGCGTAGATCCGGGGATCGGTGAAAAACTGTTTTTT. Amino acid sequence: CASSVDPGIGEKLFF. The whole variable domain, remainder taken from reference TRBV9 and TRBJ1-4, is DSGVTQTPKHLITATGQRVTLRCSPRSGDLSVYWYQQSLDQGLQFLIQYYNGEERAKGNILERFSAQQFPDLHSELNLSSLELGDSALYFCASSVDPGIGEKLFFGSGTQLSVL.

The V gene is TRBV5-1, the J gene TRBJ1-5; D not certain. Trimming stripped 6 bases from V and 11 bases from J, with 24 bases between. CDR1 is SGHRS, CDR2 YFSETQ, per germline. The CDR3 loop spans 15 amino acids. For the CDR3, the DNA is TGCGCCAGCACCAAATCCGATCCTCCACTCTTGGCCCAGCATTTT. Translated: CASTKSDPPLLAQHF.

The V call is TRBV5-4, the J call TRBJ2-7; D possibly corresponds to TRBD2 (5 bases). CDR3 length equals 14 residues. In germline, CDR1 is SGHNT, CDR2 YYREEE (reference sequence). Trimming cost V 4 bases and J 1 base, with 12 bases left between them. DNA for the CDR3: TGTGCCAGCAGCGGAAAACCGGGATCCTACGAGCAGTACTTC. Its protein product is CASSGKPGSYEQYF.

This clone was detected only a few times. The V gene is TRBV2, the J gene TRBJ2-5; D perhaps matches TRBD2 (5 bases). Germline CDR1 SNHLY, CDR2 FYNNEI. The CDR3 loop spans 16 amino acids. Trimming shortened V by 1 base and J by 5 bases, and 17 bases separated the two germline ends. CDR3 loop: CASSEVGGSGSETQYF. The CDR3 DNA is TGTGCCAGCAGTGAAGTCGGTGGCTCGGGGTCGGAGACCCAGTACTTC.